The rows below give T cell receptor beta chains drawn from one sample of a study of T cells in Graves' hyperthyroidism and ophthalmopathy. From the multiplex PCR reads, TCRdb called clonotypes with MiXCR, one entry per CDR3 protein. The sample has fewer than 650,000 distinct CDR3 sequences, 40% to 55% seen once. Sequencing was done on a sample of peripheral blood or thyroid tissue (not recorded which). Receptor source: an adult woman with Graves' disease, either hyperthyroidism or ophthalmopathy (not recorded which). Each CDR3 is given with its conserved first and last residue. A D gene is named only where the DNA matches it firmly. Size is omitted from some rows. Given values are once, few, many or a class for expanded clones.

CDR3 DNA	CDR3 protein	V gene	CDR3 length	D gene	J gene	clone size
TGTGCCAGCAGCTTAGGGGCCGGGACAGGGACCTACGAGCAGTACTTC	CASSLGAGTGTYEQYF	TRBV7-9	16	TRBD1	TRBJ2-7	many
TGTGCCAGCAGCGCCCTCGTAGGGGGCACTGAAGCTTTCTTT	CASSALVGGTEAFF	TRBV25-1	14	.	TRBJ1-1	.
TGTGCCAGCAGCTTAGGCAGGGGGAGCCCCGAGGGCTATGGCTACACCTTC	CASSLGRGSPEGYGYTF	TRBV7-8	17	TRBD1	TRBJ1-2	.
TGTGCCACCACCCCCGGGACAGGAGAAAAACTGTTTTTT	CATTPGTGEKLFF	TRBV10-3	13	TRBD1	TRBJ1-4	few
TGTGCCATCAGTGGGGCGACTAGAAGAGACGAGCAGTACTTC	CAISGATRRDEQYF	TRBV10-3	14	.	TRBJ2-7	.
TGCAGTGCTAAACAACAGGGTGTGGACAGGGAGAATCAGCCCCAGCATTTT	CSAKQQGVDRENQPQHF	TRBV20-1	17	TRBD1	TRBJ1-5	.
TGTGCCAGCAGCTTAGCGCGGGAGCACACCGGGGAGCTGTTTTTT	CASSLAREHTGELFF	TRBV7-8	15	TRBD2	TRBJ2-2	many
TGTGCCATCAGTGAGGGGCAGGGCAACTATGGCTACACCTTC	CAISEGQGNYGYTF	TRBV10-3	14	.	TRBJ1-2	.
TGTGCCAGCACCTTATCCCAGGGCCTTTCCGGCTACACCTTC	CASTLSQGLSGYTF	TRBV28	14	.	TRBJ1-2	few
TGTGCCAGCGCGAGGGTTCGGGGCACTGAAGCTTTC	CASARVRGTEAF	TRBV11-2	12	.	TRBJ2-6	.
TGCGCTGGCCTTGGAGCGCAACCTAGCAATCAGCCCCAGCATTTT	CAGLGAQPSNQPQHF	TRBV20-1	15	.	TRBJ1-5	.
TGCGCCAGCAGCCGTTTGACCCAAGAGACCCAGTACTTC	CASSRLTQETQYF	TRBV4-1	13	.	TRBJ2-5	many
TGCAGCTTGTACGGTGGGTTGAGGCCCTACGAGCAGTACTTC	CSLYGGLRPYEQYF	TRBV29-1	14	.	TRBJ2-7	few
TGCGCCAGCAGCCGCCCAGGGGGGAACACCGGGGAGCTGTTTTTT	CASSRPGGNTGELFF	TRBV4-1	15	TRBD1	TRBJ2-2	few
TGTGCCAGCAGCTTAACGCCAGGGAGGGGGTACGTCTCTGGGGCCAACGTCCTGACTTTC	CASSLTPGRGYVSGANVLTF	TRBV7-3	20	.	TRBJ2-6	.
TGTGCCAGCAGAGGGGTTGCGGGGGGCTACACCTTC	CASRGVAGGYTF	TRBV2	12	.	TRBJ1-2	many
TGTGCCAGCAGCTCTTTCAAAGCCCGCCGCGACTACGAGCAGTACTTC	CASSSFKARRDYEQYF	TRBV7-9	16	.	TRBJ2-7	many
TGTGCCAGCAGCCCCCGGGGGTCTAGCGGGAGGGCTTGGACAGATACGCAGTATTTT	CASSPRGSSGRAWTDTQYF	TRBV4-2	19	TRBD2	TRBJ2-3	few
TGTGCCAGCACTCAAACAATCGGGGACCGTGATCAGTACTTC	CASTQTIGDRDQYF	TRBV2	14	.	TRBJ2-4	few
TGTGCCAGCAGCCAGATGGGACAGGGCGATGGCTACACCTTC	CASSQMGQGDGYTF	TRBV5-5	14	TRBD1	TRBJ1-2	.
TGCAGCGTTCGGGAAACTGACACTGAAGCTTTCTTT	CSVRETDTEAFF	TRBV29-1	12	.	TRBJ1-1	.
TGTGCCAGCTCAGTGGGGGGGGATCAGCCCCAGCATTTT	CASSVGGDQPQHF	TRBV18	13	.	TRBJ1-5	few
TGTGCCAGCAGCTTAGGGCCAGACCGGTACCACTTT	CASSLGPDRYHF	TRBV13	12	.	TRBJ1-6	many
TGTGCCACCAGTGATCGTGAGCCGAGACACTATGGCTACACCTTC	CATSDREPRHYGYTF	TRBV24-1	15	.	TRBJ1-2	.
TGCAGCGTTCCGCAGGGGGGTAACACTGAAGCTTTCTTT	CSVPQGGNTEAFF	TRBV29-1	13	TRBD1	TRBJ1-1	.
TGCAGTGCAAAGCCCCTAGCGGGAGTTAGGGAGCAGTACTTC	CSAKPLAGVREQYF	TRBV20-1	14	TRBD2	TRBJ2-7	.
TGCAGTGCTAGAGTGGGTCGCTTCGTTAACTATGGCTACACCTTC	CSARVGRFVNYGYTF	TRBV20-1	15	.	TRBJ1-2	.
TGTGCCAGCAGTGAAGCGCTTGGGACAGGGAATCAGCCCCAGCATTTT	CASSEALGTGNQPQHF	TRBV2	16	TRBD1	TRBJ1-5	.
TGCAGTGCAACTCCTAAGGAAGGGCTTTCTGGTGGCTACACCTTC	CSATPKEGLSGGYTF	TRBV20-1	15	.	TRBJ1-2	.
TGTGCCAGCAGCGTCCGGGAGGGAAGTGGTGGCTACACCTTC	CASSVREGSGGYTF	TRBV7-9	14	.	TRBJ1-2	.
TGTGCCAGCAGTGAAATGTGGGCCTCCCAAGAGACCCAGTACTTC	CASSEMWASQETQYF	TRBV6-1	15	.	TRBJ2-5	many
TGCAGTGCCCTTGGGACCGCCGCCCATGGCTACACCTTC	CSALGTAAHGYTF	TRBV20-1	13	.	TRBJ1-2	many
TGTGCCAGCAGCCCGTGGGTTGGCGGGACCACTAGCACAGATACGCAGTATTTT	CASSPWVGGTTSTDTQYF	TRBV9	18	.	TRBJ2-3	few
TGCGCCAGCAGTGAGTCGAGGGTAGAAGCTTTCTTT	CASSESRVEAFF	TRBV10-2	12	.	TRBJ1-1	many
TGTGCCAGCAGTGAGGGCAGTGGGAACACTGAAGCTTTCTTT	CASSEGSGNTEAFF	TRBV25-1	14	.	TRBJ1-1	.
TGTGCCAGCAGCTCGGACGACAGGGGCCCGTATAGGGAGACCCAGTACTTC	CASSSDDRGPYRETQYF	TRBV7-9	17	TRBD1	TRBJ2-5	many
TGTGCCAGTAGTAGGCCGGGGGACACCGGGGAGCTGTTTTTT	CASSRPGDTGELFF	TRBV19	14	.	TRBJ2-2	few